A selection of T cell receptor beta chains follows, all from one sample in a study of OX40 agonist ivuxolimab in advanced cancers. TCRdb's table, derived via immunoSEQ multiplex PCR, lists solely in-frame clones and lacks some. The sample holds around 25,000 clones, 88% seen once. The sample here was CD4+ or CD8+ T cells sorted from blood, taken in a trial of the OX40 agonist ivuxolimab. Source of these receptors: an adult with an advanced solid tumor such as melanoma, head and neck, liver or kidney cancer. Each CDR3 is given with its conserved first and last residue. A D gene is named only where the DNA matches it firmly. Size tells how often a clone was seen (once, few, many) or the class of an expanded clone, and some rows leave it out.

j_call,v_call,clone_size,cdr3_length,d_call,cdr3_aa,cdr3_nt
TRBJ2-3,TRBV28,.,14,.,CASMYRPLTDTQYF,TGTGCCAGCATGTACAGACCCCTCACAGATACGCAGTATTTT
TRBJ1-1,TRBV6-1,.,14,.,CASSDFSLGGQAFF,TGTGCCAGCAGTGACTTTTCGCTTGGGGGGCAAGCTTTCTTT
TRBJ2-2,TRBV27,.,13,TRBD2,CASSFTSAGELFF,TGTGCCAGCAGTTTCACTAGCGCCGGGGAGCTGTTTTTT
TRBJ2-3,TRBV27,.,17,TRBD2,CASSLSPGGHRTDTQYF,TGTGCCAGCAGTTTATCGCCGGGGGGTCACCGCACAGATACGCAGTATTTT
TRBJ2-1,TRBV28,.,14,.,CASSLSQKVNEQFF,TGTGCCAGCAGTTTGAGTCAGAAGGTAAATGAGCAGTTCTTC
TRBJ2-7,TRBV10-3,.,13,TRBD1,CAIRRQGYYEQYF,TGTGCCATCAGGAGACAGGGATACTACGAGCAGTACTTC
TRBJ1-1,TRBV4-1,.,13,.,CASSQSVNTEAFF,TGCGCCAGCAGCCAATCAGTGAACACTGAAGCTTTCTTT
TRBJ1-4,TRBV2,.,14,.,CASSVRWANEKLFF,TGTGCCAGCAGTGTGAGGTGGGCTAATGAAAAACTGTTTTTT
TRBJ2-5,TRBV27,.,11,.,CASAIGGTQYF,TGTGCCAGCGCGATCGGGGGGACCCAGTACTTC
TRBJ2-2,TRBV7-6,.,13,.,CASSRQFTGELFF,TGTGCCAGCAGCCGACAGTTCACCGGGGAGCTGTTTTTT
TRBJ2-2,TRBV19,.,14,.,CASSPSLNTGELFF,TGTGCCAGTAGTCCCAGCTTGAACACCGGGGAGCTGTTTTTT
TRBJ1-4,TRBV4-1,.,16,.,CASSLTSGGAREKLFF,TGCGCCAGCAGCCTAACGTCGGGGGGCGCCCGGGAAAAACTGTTTTTT
TRBJ2-5,TRBV5-8,.,13,TRBD1,CASSAGGWETQYF,TGTGCCAGCAGCGCAGGGGGTTGGGAGACCCAGTACTTC
TRBJ2-2,TRBV10-3,once,14,.,CAINPRTDTGELFF,TGTGCCATCAACCCTCGAACCGACACCGGGGAGCTGTTTTTT
TRBJ1-4,TRBV7-6,medium-sized,15,.,CASSLEPGSDEKLFF,TGTGCCAGCAGCTTAGAGCCGGGTTCTGATGAAAAACTGTTTTTT
TRBJ2-2,TRBV5-8,.,15,TRBD1,CASSFVRGQAGELFF,TGTGCCAGCAGCTTTGTGAGGGGGCAGGCCGGGGAGCTGTTTTTT
TRBJ2-7,TRBV19,few,14,TRBD1,CASSIRPGGREQYF,TGTGCCAGTAGTATACGGCCAGGGGGACGCGAGCAGTACTTC
TRBJ1-5,TRBV28,once,18,.,CASSLFGIPGHSNQPQHF,TGTGCCAGCAGTTTATTTGGAATACCGGGACATAGCAATCAGCCCCAGCATTTT